This is a list of T cell receptor beta chains from one sample in a study of radiotherapy plus CTLA-4 blockade in lung cancer. Profiling relied on immunoSEQ multiplex PCR, and the TCRdb table lists in-frame clones only, not all of them. The profile shows around 50,000 clones, 75% to 90% of them singletons. The sequenced sample was peripheral blood, obtained from a patient treated with radiotherapy plus ipilimumab. These receptors were taken from a human donor with non-small cell lung cancer that progressed on radiotherapy plus ipilimumab. Some clones in this sample may be carry-over from other donors' samples. Both conserved end residues are part of each CDR3. Each record gives: J gene, V gene, CDR3 protein.

TRBJ1-2	TRBV14	CASSQVMGAAYGYTF
TRBJ1-6	TRBV6-6	CASSDRVGNSPLHF
TRBJ2-7	TRBV7-8	CASSARDVAYEQYF
TRBJ2-2	TRBV4-2	CASSHRLPGGSDTGELFF
TRBJ1-5	TRBV5-1	CASSEAGISNQPQHF
TRBJ2-7	TRBV6-5	CASRVPGPTYEQYF
TRBJ1-1	TRBV6-1	CASSEGQGSTEAFF
TRBJ2-2	TRBV5-1	CASSLKTGRPNTGELFF
TRBJ2-5	TRBV5-6	CASSLGQGPLSTQYF
TRBJ1-2	TRBV5-5	CASSLSPGTFYGYTF
TRBJ2-5	TRBV11-2	CASSATSSGETQYF
TRBJ2-7	TRBV10-1	CASGLAGAPHEQYF
TRBJ1-5	TRBV2	CASSERGDQPQHF
TRBJ2-7	TRBV10-3	CAISERQRGGYEQYF
TRBJ1-5	TRBV2	CASSETYSNQPQHF
TRBJ1-2	TRBV6-6	CASSYSTETHYGYTF
TRBJ2-3	TRBV7-2	CASSLNRLISTDTQYF
TRBJ2-7	TRBV5-1	CASSSLRPTGGEQYF
TRBJ1-6	TRBV2	CASSVRTGGMNSPLHF
TRBJ1-5	TRBV19	CASSLREGNQPQHF
TRBJ1-1	TRBV5-1	CASSSQGNTEAFF
TRBJ2-1	TRBV5-4	CASSLAGLAGGRHNEQFF
TRBJ2-3	TRBV28	CASSPPTSGTTDTQYF
TRBJ2-2	TRBV10-3	CAMKAGGPNTGELFF
TRBJ2-3	TRBV27	CASTNKGRPSTDTQYF
TRBJ1-3	TRBV6-6	CASSYSTAGNTIYF
TRBJ2-3	TRBV25-1	CASSTSGGSDTQYF
TRBJ1-3	TRBV27	CASSRTDRDTIYF
TRBJ2-2	TRBV4-3	CASSQDWREGRTGELFF
TRBJ1-3	TRBV2	CASSDRGRNTIYF
TRBJ2-5	TRBV5-1	CASTYPGGQETQYF
TRBJ2-5	TRBV27	CASSSLGAGRETQYF
TRBJ2-1	TRBV27	CASSFGASEQFF
TRBJ1-3	TRBV27	CASSAPGGPVGNTIYF
TRBJ1-1	TRBV6-6	CASSQRQGEGTEAFF
TRBJ2-7	TRBV2	CVSRASGSYEQYF
TRBJ2-3	TRBV27	CASSLVWNRGRLGITDTQYF
TRBJ2-2	TRBV6-4	CASTRTGGSTGELFF
TRBJ2-6	TRBV4-1	CASSRGQGTSFGANVLTF
TRBJ2-2	TRBV4-2	CASSQDPREVKDTGELFF
TRBJ1-4	TRBV18	CASSPPTETEKLFF
TRBJ2-5	TRBV2	CASSARGETQYF
TRBJ1-2	TRBV11-2	CASSSGGGGGYTF
TRBJ2-1	TRBV10-2	CASSKLARHGEQFF
TRBJ1-5	TRBV2	CASRSSRVQPQHF
TRBJ2-1	TRBV10-3	CAISESSGRNEQFF
TRBJ2-4	TRBV9	CASSARQGGNIQYF
TRBJ1-2	TRBV19	CASSISQGMKGYTF
TRBJ2-3	TRBV28	CASSFGLAGTHTQYF
TRBJ1-5	TRBV2	CASSYDRTLSNQPQHF